This paragraph covers one TCR beta chain sequence. This CDR3 comprises 14 residues. Losses at the gene ends were 3 bases for V and 5 bases for J; bases not matched to a gene: 6. Looked up from germline, CDR1 is MNHNS and CDR2 is SASEGT. This sample is drawn from a study of blood T cell repertoires in COVID-19. Looking at the study overall: Acute and convalescent COVID-19 samples came from the United States, Italy and Spain. Sources were T cells, B-cell-depleted T cells, or PBMCs; the material itself was cDNA or gDNA.

Original processing notes: Cell counts per sample came from amplifying reference gene primers. Libraries were prepared by immunoSEQ multiplex PCR; TCRdb keeps only in-frame clonotypes and omits some of them. Clone size and the V and J calls come from that table; the DNA yielded D and trimming. The profile shows fewer than 80,000 clones, about 91% of them singletons. This sequence originates from a woman aged 50 to 65 with active COVID-19. The V call is TRBV6-1, the J call TRBJ2-7, with 8 bases matching TRBD1. The sequencing input was peripheral blood. The chain's CDR3 is CASSEGQGANEQYF. In DNA form, the CDR3 reads TGTGCCAGCAGTGAGGGGCAGGGGGCCAACGAGCAGTACTTC.